This T cell receptor beta chain was sequenced in a study of tumor-infiltrating lymphocytes in glioblastoma multiforme. For this clonotype: Its matching antigen is unknown. At one boundary the junction diverges from the germline segment, which might be a read error.

Study findings and constraints: RNA-based TCR sequencing may distort clone frequencies, since cells carry unequal TCR transcript numbers. T cells were not sorted into functional subsets.

The CDR3 is 15 residues long. CDR1 is PRHDT, CDR2 FYEKMQ, per germline (reference sequence). TCR beta libraries were built from RNA through three nested multiplex PCR rounds using modified ARM-PCR. TCRB-specific cDNA synthesis used approximately 0.5 ug of total RNA. These TCRB libraries lack any described unique molecular identifiers. TCRdb reprocessed the multiplex PCR reads with MiXCR, giving one entry per CDR3 protein. The sample records under 15,000 distinct CDR3 sequences, around three fifths being singletons. The origin of this receptor is a male donor with glioblastoma. The J gene is TRBJ2-4, the V gene TRBV13; 7 positions agree with TRBD1. The sample comprised brain tumor tissue. DNA of the CDR3: TGTGCCATCAGCTTAACGGGACAGCGGCAAAACATTCAGTACTTC. It yields the protein CAISLTGQRQNIQYF.